The 18 T cell receptor beta chains given below trace back to one sample, sequenced in a study of T cells in Graves' hyperthyroidism and ophthalmopathy (dated by TCRdb to about 2019). Library prep was done by multiplex PCR. TCRdb lists the instrument as Illumina HiSeq 2000. The TCR beta CDR3 regions were amplified from the RNA transcripts. For the first round of RT-PCR on the TCR CDR3, the HTBI primer set was used together with the Qiagen OneStep RT-PCR kit. TCRdb reanalyzed the raw reads on its own, using fastp at Q25 for trimming and MiXCR for clone calling, and kept in-frame beta chains. Rows with one shared CDR3 protein collapse into an entry with the most common genes and DNA. This sample comprises 550,000 to 600,000 distinct CDR3 sequences, 14% of them detected only once. Around 7% of the sample rests with the top ten. Sequenced: blood. The receptors were sampled from a woman in her late teens or twenties with Graves' ophthalmopathy.

CDR3 DNA: TGTGCCAGCGGCCTGGGGAAGCCCCAGCATTTT. Protein: CASGLGKPQHF. This chain connects TRBV2 to TRBJ1-5; D uncertain. CDR3 length: 11 residues. V lost 8 bases, J lost 8 bases, and 10 bases lay in between. CDR1 and CDR2 from the germline V gene are SNHLY and FYNNEI.

This clonotype was counted at least ten times. The chain carries TRBV5-8 and TRBJ1-1; D is perhaps TRBD1 (5 bases). Trimming removed 0 bases at V and 5 bases at J, with 17 bases between. From germline, CDR1 is SGHTS and CDR2 YDEGEE. This CDR3 contains 16 residues. This CDR3 is CASSLGWGGSRTEAFF. Here the CDR3 DNA reads TGTGCCAGCAGCTTGGGTTGGGGGGGTAGCCGTACTGAAGCTTTCTTT.

This clonotype was counted many times. The chain has TRBV20-1 and TRBJ1-2; the D gene is possibly TRBD1 (5 bases). V gave up 3 bases and J gave up 8 bases, with 19 bases separating them. The CDR3 extends over 14 amino acids. From germline, CDR1 is DFQATT and CDR2 SNEGSKA (reference sequence). The CDR3 is CSARGLGGHGGYTF. The CDR3 DNA reads as TGCAGTGCTAGGGGTCTCGGCGGACATGGAGGCTACACCTTC.

The chain recombines TRBV20-1 with TRBJ1-5; D not certain. Germline CDR1 is DFQATT and CDR2 is SNEGSKA (reference sequence). The CDR3 is made up of 12 amino acids. V shed 2 bases and J shed 7 bases, with 9 bases lying between them. The DNA for the CDR3 is TGCAGTGCTAGACGTTTGGGGCAGCCCCAGCATTTT. Residues: CSARRLGQPQHF.

In its sample, this clonotype was seen a few times. The chain links TRBV7-8 to TRBJ1-4, with TRBD1 matching over 7 bases. This CDR3 is built from 16 residues. J gave up 4 bases and V 5 bases, and 10 bases lay outside the gene matches. The germline V gene encodes CDR1 SGHVS and CDR2 FQNEAQ. The CDR3 DNA follows: TGTGCCAGCAGCCCTCTCTCAGGGGGTCTTAATGAAAAACTGTTTTTT. This encodes CASSPLSGGLNEKLFF.

Ten or more counts support this clonotype. V usage is TRBV28 and J usage is TRBJ2-7; D may correspond to TRBD1 or TRBD2 (5 bases each). The CDR3 has 15 amino acids. The V end lost 3 bases, the J end lost 4 bases, and 16 bases lay between the germline ends. CDR1 is MDHEN and CDR2 is SYDVKM in the germline V gene. CDR3 protein: CASSLLPGPPYEQYF. Here the CDR3 DNA reads TGTGCCAGCAGTTTGCTTCCGGGACCTCCGTACGAGCAGTACTTC.

In its sample, this clonotype was seen many times. The chain joins TRBV7-9 to TRBJ1-1, with TRBD1 matching 8 bases. The germline V gene has CDR1 SEHNR and CDR2 FQNEAQ (reference sequence). This CDR3 has 22 residues. After removal of 1 base from V and 0 bases from J, the junction contained 22 bases not matched to a gene. The CDR3 protein is CASSLGFRHDRGLPRVNTEAFF. CDR3 coding DNA: TGTGCCAGCAGCTTAGGGTTTAGGCACGACAGGGGCCTTCCCAGAGTGAACACTGAAGCTTTCTTT.

The chain links TRBV28 to TRBJ2-3, with 16 bases lining up with TRBD2. Germline V gene lookup returns CDR1 MDHEN and CDR2 SYDVKM. The CDR3 covers 19 residues. Trimming at V came to 2 bases and at J to 6 bases, leaving 11 bases not matched to a gene. CDR3 sequence: CASSLGAPGLAGGLDTQYF. CDR3 sequence (DNA): TGTGCCAGCAGTTTAGGCGCCCCGGGACTAGCGGGAGGGCTTGATACGCAGTATTTT. Full variable domain (rest looked up from reference TRBV28 and TRBJ2-3): DVKVTQSSRYLVKRTGEKVFLECVQDMDHENMFWYRQDPGLGLRLIYFSYDVKMKEKGDIPEGYSVSREKKERFSLILESASTNQTSMYLCASSLGAPGLAGGLDTQYFGPGTRLTVL.

V gene TRBV2 combines with J gene TRBJ2-3; weak D call: TRBD1 (6 bases). V shed 6 bases and J shed 1 base, with 14 bases lying between them. Germline CDR1 and CDR2: SNHLY and FYNNEI. The CDR3 covers 15 residues. Here the CDR3 DNA reads TGTGCCAGCAGCCGTGACAGGTCGGGCACAGATACGCAGTATTTT. Amino acid sequence: CASSRDRSGTDTQYF.

This clonotype occurred a few times. The chain is built from TRBV29-1 and TRBJ2-1; perhaps D is TRBD1 or TRBD2 (6 bases each). V lost 6 bases, J lost 1 base, and 13 bases lay in between. The CDR3 extends over 14 amino acids. Germline CDR1 is SQVTM and CDR2 is ANQGSEA. CDR3: CSVKTGGSYNEQFF. As DNA, the CDR3 is TGCAGCGTAAAGACAGGAGGGTCCTACAATGAGCAGTTCTTC.

The sample holds one count of this clonotype. The CDR3 nucleotides read TGTGCCAGCAGCCAATACGGGACAGGGAACGAGCAGTACTTC. It specifies CASSQYGTGNEQYF. This sequence joins TRBV28 and TRBJ2-7; 9 positions match TRBD1. Trimming took 6 bases from V and 5 from J; bases not matched to a gene: 8. Germline-derived CDR1 and CDR2 are MDHEN and SYDVKM. CDR3 length: 14 amino acids.

This clonotype was recorded a few times. V usage is TRBV15 and J usage is TRBJ2-2; 8 bases are a match to TRBD1. J gave up 5 bases and V 3 bases, and 2 bases lay outside the gene matches. This CDR3 is built from 14 residues. Germline values: CDR1 LNHNV, CDR2 YYDKDF (reference sequence). The CDR3 DNA sequence: TGTGCCACCAGCAGCTACAGGGGGACCGGGGAGCTGTTTTTT. Its translation is CATSSYRGTGELFF. Together with reference TRBV15 and TRBJ2-2, the CDR3 gives the full variable domain: DAMVIQNPRYQVTQFGKPVTLSCSQTLNHNVMYWYQQKSSQAPKLLFHYYDKDFNNEADTPDNFQSRRPNTSFCFLDIRSPGLGDTAMYLCATSSYRGTGELFFGEGSRLTVL.

This clonotype was observed a few times. This rearrangement joins TRBV9 to TRBJ2-3; 9 nucleotides match TRBD1. The CDR3 has 16 amino acids. Looked up from germline, CDR1 is SGDLS and CDR2 is YYNGEE. The V gene end was trimmed by 3 bases and the J gene end by 0 bases; junction bases not matched to a gene: 5. The CDR3 reads CASSEWDRVSTDTQYF. The CDR3 DNA reads as TGTGCCAGCAGCGAGTGGGACAGGGTCAGCACAGATACGCAGTATTTT.

This clonotype was seen repeatedly, ten times or more. The chain is built from TRBV9 and TRBJ2-7; 12 nucleotides match TRBD1. The germline gives CDR1 SGDLS, CDR2 YYNGEE. The ends lost 2 bases at V and 5 bases at J; junction bases unmatched: 11. This CDR3 comprises 17 residues. The CDR3 sequence: CASSVGTGGVIGHEQYF. DNA of the CDR3: TGTGCCAGCAGCGTCGGGACAGGGGGCGTTATTGGACACGAGCAGTACTTC. Full variable domain (rest looked up from reference TRBV9 and TRBJ2-7): DSGVTQTPKHLITATGQRVTLRCSPRSGDLSVYWYQQSLDQGLQFLIQYYNGEERAKGNILERFSAQQFPDLHSELNLSSLELGDSALYFCASSVGTGGVIGHEQYFGPGTRLTVT.

Ten or more counts support this clonotype. The chain links TRBV9 to TRBJ2-3, with unresolved D. V was clipped by 7 bases and J by 2 bases, with 20 bases between them. The CDR3 loop spans 16 amino acids. Germline CDR1 reads SGDLS; CDR2 reads YYNGEE. CDR3 residues: CASAPQARLPTDTQYF. In DNA form, the CDR3 reads TGTGCCAGCGCCCCCCAGGCTAGACTCCCCACAGATACGCAGTATTTT. The complete variable domain, with remaining parts taken from reference TRBV9 and TRBJ2-3, reads DSGVTQTPKHLITATGQRVTLRCSPRSGDLSVYWYQQSLDQGLQFLIQYYNGEERAKGNILERFSAQQFPDLHSELNLSSLELGDSALYFCASAPQARLPTDTQYFGPGTRLTVL.

The table lists this clonotype with a few counts. The V call is TRBV5-4, the J call TRBJ2-7; no clear D gene. The CDR3 is 12 residues long. Germline CDR1 and CDR2: SGHNT and YYREEE (reference sequence). Between the trimmed V and J ends, which lost 4 bases and 6 bases, there was a span of 11 bases. Written as DNA, the CDR3 is TGTGCCAGCAGCACTGATTGGGCCGAGCAGTACTTC. Protein sequence: CASSTDWAEQYF.

In this sample, this clonotype turned up a few times. The rearrangement uses TRBV12-3 or TRBV12-4 and TRBJ2-4; 10 bases align to TRBD2. V gave up 5 bases and J gave up 8 bases; unmatched junction bases: 9. The CDR3 has 15 residues. CDR3 sequence: CASSPRPAGGDIQYF. The CDR3 bases are TGTGCCAGCAGTCCCCGACCAGCGGGAGGGGACATTCAGTACTTC.

On this clonotype: A much larger clone differs from this one at a single base, so this may be a read error. V and J are TRBV28 and TRBJ1-6; TRBD1 is a possible D gene (5 bases). CDR1 and CDR2 (germline): MDHEN, SYDVKM. The CDR3 length is 13 residues. The CDR3 is CASSRDEGSPPHF. In nucleotides, the CDR3 is TGTGCCAGCAGTAGGGACGAGGGATCACCCCCCCACTTT.